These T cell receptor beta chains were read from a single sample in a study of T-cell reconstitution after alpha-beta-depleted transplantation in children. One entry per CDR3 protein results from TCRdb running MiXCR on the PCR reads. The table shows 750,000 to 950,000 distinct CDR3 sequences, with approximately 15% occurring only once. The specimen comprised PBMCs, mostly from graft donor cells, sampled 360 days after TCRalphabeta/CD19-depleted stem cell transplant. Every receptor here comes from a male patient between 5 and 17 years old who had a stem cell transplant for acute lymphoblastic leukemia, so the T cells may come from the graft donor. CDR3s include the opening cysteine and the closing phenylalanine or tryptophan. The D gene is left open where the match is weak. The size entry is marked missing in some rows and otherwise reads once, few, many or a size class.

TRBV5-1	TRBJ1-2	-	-	TGCGCCAGCAGCCCGAGGACAGTAAAGACTAACTATGGCTACACCTTC	CASSPRTVKTNYGYTF
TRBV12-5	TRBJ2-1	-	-	TGTGCTAGTGGTTTGGGTGGACTGTACAATGAGCAGTTCTTC	CASGLGGLYNEQFF
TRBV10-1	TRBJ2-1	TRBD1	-	TGCGCCAGCAGTGAGTCGGCAGGGGGCTCCTACAATGAGCAGTTCTTC	CASSESAGGSYNEQFF
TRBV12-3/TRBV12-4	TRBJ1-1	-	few	TGTGCCAGCAGTTTATTGGGGTTGGTAGCTTTCTTT	CASSLLGLVAFF
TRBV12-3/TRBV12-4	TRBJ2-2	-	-	TGTGCCAGCAGTTCTCACCGCACCACCGGGGAGCTGTTTTTT	CASSSHRTTGELFF
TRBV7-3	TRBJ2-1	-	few	TGTGCCAGCAGAATGACGGCAACTTCCTACAATGAGCAGTTCTTC	CASRMTATSYNEQFF
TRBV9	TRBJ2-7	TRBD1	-	TGTGCCAGCAGCTTCCAGGGGGCCAGGGACGAGCAGTACTTC	CASSFQGARDEQYF
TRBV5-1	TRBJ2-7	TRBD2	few	TGCGCCAGCAGCTTGGCAGCGGGAGGGCCCGTATGGTACGAGCAGTACTTC	CASSLAAGGPVWYEQYF
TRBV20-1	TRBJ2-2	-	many	TGCAGTGCTAGAGACTACAACACCGGGGAGCTGTTTTTT	CSARDYNTGELFF
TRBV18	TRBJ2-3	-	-	TGTGCCAGCTCACCAGTAGGGGAAGGTACGCAGTATTTT	CASSPVGEGTQYF
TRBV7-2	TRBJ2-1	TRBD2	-	TGTGCCAGCACCTCTGGACTAGCGGGAGGGTACAATGAGCAGTTCTTC	CASTSGLAGGYNEQFF
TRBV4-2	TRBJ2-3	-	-	TGTGCCAGCAGCCGTACGGCAGCTCCGGTTGGGGGGACAGATACGCAGTATTTT	CASSRTAAPVGGTDTQYF
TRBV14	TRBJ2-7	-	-	TGTGCCAGCAGCCAATGGGCGGAATCCTACGAGCAGTACTTC	CASSQWAESYEQYF
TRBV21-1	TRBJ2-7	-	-	TGTGCCAGCAGCAACCCGGCTGAGGGCGATGTCTACGAGCAGTACTTC	CASSNPAEGDVYEQYF
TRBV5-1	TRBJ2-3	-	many	TGCGCCAGCAGCTTGGAAAGGCTCCAATATGGGTACACAGATACGCAGTATTTT	CASSLERLQYGYTDTQYF
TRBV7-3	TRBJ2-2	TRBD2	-	TGTGCCAGCAGCCTCCAGACTAGCGGCAGTGGCGAGCTGTTTTTT	CASSLQTSGSGELFF